The 32 T cell receptor beta chains listed next were all sequenced from one sample in a study of T cell repertoires in cytomegalovirus infection. TCRdb itself ran the reads through MiXCR, one entry per CDR3 protein. The sample yields around 630,000 distinct CDR3 sequences, roughly 26% seen once. Sequencing used CD8+ T cells from PBMCs. The receptors shown here come from a human donor in good health (CMV status not recorded). Some clones in this sample may be carry-over from other donors' samples.

This clonotype was seen at least ten times. V and J are TRBV6-2 or TRBV6-3 and TRBJ1-1; D might be TRBD1 (5 bases). The V gene lost 6 bases and the J gene lost 7 bases, with 9 bases spanning the gap. The CDR3 is made up of 11 amino acids. CDR1 MNHEY and CDR2 SVGEGT come from the germline V gene. In DNA, the CDR3 is TGTGCCAGCAGCCCGGGGCTTGAAGCTTTCTTT. Protein product: CASSPGLEAFF.

The chain links TRBV4-1 to TRBJ2-1; D perhaps matches TRBD1 (5 bases). CDR1 MGHRA and CDR2 YSYEKL come from the germline V gene. Trimming cost V 4 bases and J 4 bases, with 17 bases left between them. This CDR3 contains 16 residues. CDR3: CASSPVGHLSYNEQFF. The DNA of the CDR3 is TGCGCCAGCAGCCCGGTCGGACACCTATCTTACAATGAGCAGTTCTTC.

This clonotype turned up a few times. This chain joins TRBV29-1 and TRBJ1-4; D remains ambiguous. Between the trimmed V and J ends, which lost 7 bases and 0 bases, there was a span of 9 bases. The CDR3 has 13 amino acids. CDR1 is SQVTM and CDR2 is ANQGSEA in the germline V gene. Written as DNA, the CDR3 is TGCAGCGCTGTACAGTCAACTAATGAAAAACTGTTTTTT. This codes for CSAVQSTNEKLFF.

As concerns this clonotype: A read error may be the cause here, since a much bigger clone is one base away. V usage is TRBV7-6 and J usage is TRBJ2-5; D remains ambiguous. Germline CDR1 SGHVS, CDR2 FNYEAQ. The CDR3 length is 15 residues. CDR3 loop: CASGLSSRAQETQYF. Here the CDR3 DNA reads TGTGCCAGCGGCTTATCGTCCCGGGCCCAAGAGACCCAGTACTTC.

The rearrangement uses TRBV20-1 and TRBJ2-2; D gene unclear. CDR3 length: 16 amino acids. Germline CDR1 reads DFQATT; CDR2 reads SNEGSKA (reference sequence). The germline V and J ends were trimmed by 4 bases and 5 bases, with 20 bases remaining between them. The DNA of the CDR3 is TGCAGTGCTATCAGTCCCCCGTTTGGTTGGACCGGGGAGCTGTTTTTT. The encoded protein is CSAISPPFGWTGELFF.

The CDR3 reads CASSPYAGADTQYF. The CDR3 DNA sequence: TGTGCCAGCAGTCCCTACGCGGGGGCAGATACGCAGTATTTT. The chain carries TRBV28 and TRBJ2-3; TRBD2 matches at 7 bases. CDR1 MDHEN and CDR2 SYDVKM come from the germline V gene. CDR3 length: 14 amino acids. J lost 4 bases, V lost 5 bases, and 6 bases had no gene match.

The chain links TRBV7-8 to TRBJ2-7; TRBD1 aligns across 7 bases. This CDR3 has 15 amino acids. From germline, CDR1 is SGHVS and CDR2 FQNEAQ. V lost 10 bases, J lost 1 base, and 13 bases stayed unmatched. CDR3 coding DNA: TGTGCCAACAGTCTCGGACAGGCACGTTCCTACGAGCAGTACGTC. This translates into CANSLGQARSYEQYV.

The chain recombines TRBV14 with TRBJ2-5; D perhaps matches TRBD1 (7 bases). The germline V gene encodes CDR1 SGHDN and CDR2 FVKESK. V was shortened by 3 bases and J by 5 bases, with 19 bases between the two germline ends. The CDR3 loop spans 16 amino acids. The CDR3 loop reads CASSQGDSYRGETQYF. The CDR3 bases are TGTGCCAGCAGCCAGGGGGACAGTTACCGGGGGGAGACCCAGTACTTC.

This clonotype was detected ten times or more. The chain couples TRBV12-3 or TRBV12-4 to TRBJ2-7; 10 nucleotides align to TRBD2. This CDR3 has 13 residues. V trimming: 4 bases; J trimming: 7 bases; junction bases outside the gene matches: 4. The CDR3 DNA sequence: TGTGCCAGCAGTTACGGACTAGCGGAGGAGCAGTACGTC. This codes for CASSYGLAEEQYV.

The CDR3 DNA sequence: TGTGCTAGTGACTCGGGACAGGACCACTACGAGCAGTACTTC. It is translated as CASDSGQDHYEQYF. The chain is built from TRBV12-5 and TRBJ2-7; 8 positions agree with TRBD1. The ends lost 7 bases at V and 3 bases at J; junction bases unmatched: 8. The CDR3 is 14 residues long. CDR1 is LGHNT, CDR2 FRNRAP, per germline.

The chain carries TRBV7-9 and TRBJ2-7; perhaps D is TRBD1 or TRBD2 (5 bases each). Germline V CDR1 and CDR2: SEHNR, FQNEAQ (reference sequence). V lost 5 bases, J lost 7 bases, and 15 bases lay in between. The CDR3 runs to 13 residues. The CDR3 DNA follows: TGTGCCAGCAGCGCCCTCTCGGGGCCAGAGCAGTACGTC. It yields the protein CASSALSGPEQYV.

This clonotype has more than one count but fewer than ten. The chain has TRBV6-5 and TRBJ1-1; D is perhaps TRBD1 (5 bases). The germline V and J ends were trimmed by 0 bases and 4 bases, with 12 bases remaining between them. Germline CDR1 and CDR2: MNHEY and SVGAGI. CDR3 length: 15 amino acids. CDR3 amino acids: CASSYSGGFITEAFF. Here the CDR3 DNA reads TGTGCCAGCAGTTACTCGGGGGGTTTCATCACTGAAGCTTTCTTT.

This clonotype was detected only a few times. CDR3 amino acids: CASSLGTGTGSNEQYF. The CDR3 DNA sequence: TGTGCCAGCAGCTTAGGCACGGGGACAGGGAGCAACGAGCAGTACTTC. V is TRBV7-8 and J is TRBJ2-7; 9 bases fit TRBD1. This CDR3 is 16 amino acids long. The germline V gene encodes CDR1 SGHVS and CDR2 FQNEAQ. With 1 base clipped from V and 5 bases from J, the junction kept 9 bases outside the gene matches.

This chain uses TRBV7-8 with TRBJ1-6; D is unresolved. V dropped 1 base and J dropped 7 bases, with 8 bases sitting between them. The CDR3 extends over 14 amino acids. The V gene's germline CDR1 is SGHVS and CDR2 FQNEAQ. CDR3 DNA: TGTGCCAGCAGCTTAGTACAGAGGAATTCACCCCTCCACTTT. Protein product: CASSLVQRNSPLHF.

This clonotype has a single count. The chain is built from TRBV5-6 and TRBJ2-7; no clear D. The CDR3 covers 14 residues. The V gene's germline CDR1 is SGHDT and CDR2 YYEEEE. The V end lost 4 bases, the J end lost 4 bases, and 15 bases lay between the germline ends. CDR3 DNA sequence: TGTGCCAGCAGCGGAGATCTTCAGTTTTACGAGCAGTACTTC. Residues: CASSGDLQFYEQYF.

The chain recombines TRBV6-5 with TRBJ2-7, with D perhaps matching TRBD1 or TRBD2 (5 bases each). Germline-derived CDR1 and CDR2 are MNHEY and SVGAGI. This CDR3 has 13 residues. V was cut by 6 bases and J by 4 bases, with 13 bases left in between. Written as DNA, the CDR3 is TGTGCCAGCAGAACCGGGACCGGATACGAGCAGTACGTC. The encoded protein is CASRTGTGYEQYV.

In this sample, this clonotype turned up a few times. The V gene is TRBV6-1, the J gene TRBJ2-1; D may match TRBD1 or TRBD2 (5 bases each). CDR1 is MNHNS, CDR2 SASEGT, per germline. The germline V and J ends were trimmed by 7 bases and 4 bases, with 14 bases remaining between them. The CDR3 is 14 amino acids. DNA of the CDR3: TGTGCCAGCACCACCGGGACGGAATACAATGAGCAGTTCTTC. Its translation is CASTTGTEYNEQFF.

The genes are TRBV19 and TRBJ1-5; no firm D call. Germline CDR1 and CDR2: LNHDA and SQIVND (reference sequence). V gave up 9 bases and J gave up 3 bases, with 12 bases separating them. The CDR3 is 13 residues long. CDR3 bases: TGTGCCAGCAGTCCCGACAACAATCAGCCCCAGCATTTT. Translation gives CASSPDNNQPQHF.

As concerns this clonotype: Compared with germline, one end of the junction differs, possibly owing to a read error. V and J are TRBV7-7 and TRBJ2-3, with D uncertain. The CDR3 contains 13 residues. Germline CDR1 and CDR2: SSHAT and FNYEAQ (reference sequence). CDR3 in amino acids: CASSLSGPDTQYF. CDR3 bases: TGTGCTAGCAGCTTAAGTGGTCCAGATACGCAGTATTTT.

The chain carries TRBV2 and TRBJ1-5; the D is unclear. This CDR3 region has 14 residues. The germline V gene encodes CDR1 SNHLY and CDR2 FYNNEI. V was cut by 0 bases and J by 3 bases, with 6 bases left in between. In DNA form, the CDR3 reads TGTGCCAGCAGTGAAGCAACAGACAATCAGCCCCAGCATTTT. It is translated as CASSEATDNQPQHF.

V and J are TRBV20-1 and TRBJ2-7; 11 nucleotides line up with TRBD2. V shed 0 bases and J 2 bases; nucleotides not matched to a gene: 6. CDR1 DFQATT and CDR2 SNEGSKA come from the germline V gene (reference sequence). This CDR3 comprises 16 residues. The DNA for the CDR3 is TGCAGTGCTAGAGATCCCGGGACTAGCGGTACCTACGAGCAGTACTTC. It is translated as CSARDPGTSGTYEQYF.

The sample holds a few counts of this clonotype. The genes are TRBV7-9 and TRBJ1-1; D may be TRBD1 (5 bases). There are 15 residues in the CDR3. CDR1 SEHNR and CDR2 FQNEAQ come from the germline V gene (reference sequence). Deletions cut 6 bases from V and 0 bases from J, with 14 bases between. Here the CDR3 DNA reads TGTGCCAGCAGGGTAGGAGGGGCTATGAACACTGAAGCTTTCTTT. Its protein product is CASRVGGAMNTEAFF.

The V gene is TRBV4-3, the J gene TRBJ2-1, with 10 bases that match TRBD2. CDR3 length: 17 residues. CDR1 and CDR2 from the germline V gene are LGHNA and YSLEER. The J segment lost 2 bases and the V segment lost 7 bases, leaving 11 bases of the junction unmatched. In DNA form, the CDR3 reads TGCGCCAGCACCCGAGGGGAGCGGGGGGGCCCCTACAATGAGCAGTTCTTC. Protein: CASTRGERGGPYNEQFF.

There are a few counts of this clonotype. This chain links TRBV4-2 with TRBJ2-7, with a tentative D call TRBD2 (6 bases). V was clipped by 0 bases and J by 4 bases, with 13 bases between them. Germline V gene sequence: CDR1 LGHNA, CDR2 YNFKEQ. There are 15 residues in the CDR3. CDR3 in amino acids: CASSQDPGGGYEQYV. The CDR3 bases are TGTGCCAGCAGCCAAGATCCCGGCGGAGGGTACGAGCAGTACGTC.

This clonotype was counted ten times or more. The gene calls are TRBV7-9 and TRBJ1-2, with D tentatively TRBD1 (5 bases). Looked up from germline, CDR1 is SEHNR and CDR2 is FQNEAQ (reference sequence). The V and J ends lost 4 bases and 3 bases respectively, with 6 bases between them. This CDR3 has 12 residues. The CDR3 protein is CASSSGHYGYTF. The CDR3 DNA follows: TGTGCCAGCAGCTCGGGGCACTATGGCTACACCTTC.

This chain joins TRBV19 and TRBJ2-2, with D possibly being TRBD1 (6 bases). V lost 3 bases, J lost 2 bases, and 13 bases lay in between. The CDR3 is made up of 16 amino acids. The germline gives CDR1 LNHDA, CDR2 SQIVND (reference sequence). The CDR3 here is CASSIGGQPNTGELFF. Here the CDR3 DNA reads TGTGCCAGTAGTATTGGGGGACAACCTAACACCGGGGAGCTGTTTTTT.

This clonotype was picked up a small number of times. The chain uses TRBV29-1 and TRBJ1-1, with 7 bases aligning to TRBD1. With V trimmed by 7 bases and J by 6 bases, 8 bases remained unmatched. The CDR3 is made up of 12 amino acids. Per the germline V gene, CDR1 is SQVTM and CDR2 is ANQGSEA. CDR3 sequence reads: CSDRQGDAEAFF. The CDR3 nucleotides read TGCAGCGACCGACAGGGTGACGCTGAAGCTTTCTTT.

This chain uses TRBV25-1 with TRBJ1-1, with D hard to call. Per the germline V gene, CDR1 is MGHDK and CDR2 is SYGVNS. Trimming took off 0 bases at V and 4 bases at J, with 9 bases between the two ends. This CDR3 region has 14 residues. Here the CDR3 reads CASSEYWSGTEAFF. As DNA, the CDR3 is TGTGCCAGCAGTGAATACTGGTCGGGCACTGAAGCTTTCTTT. The full variable domain, with the rest looked up from reference TRBV25-1 and TRBJ1-1, is EADIYQTPRYLVIGTGKKITLECSQTMGHDKMYWYQQDPGMELHLIHYSYGVNSTEKGDLSSESTVSRIRTEHFPLTLESARPSHTSQYLCASSEYWSGTEAFFGQGTRLTVV.

A remark on this clonotype: This could be a read error, since a much larger clone is one nucleotide away. The rearrangement joins TRBV7-6 to TRBJ2-5; the D gene is possibly TRBD1 (5 bases). Trimming took 5 bases from V and 2 from J, leaving 12 bases between them. Germline V gene sequence: CDR1 SGHVS, CDR2 FNYEAQ. This CDR3 spans 14 amino acids. CDR3 amino acids: CASSITRQQETQYF. The DNA for the CDR3 is TGTGCCAGCAGCATAACCCGACAGCAAGAGACCCAGTACTTC.

This clonotype was recorded many times. This rearrangement joins TRBV7-6 to TRBJ2-1, with 7 bases aligning to TRBD1. The CDR3 totals 20 residues. CDR1 and CDR2 from the germline V gene are SGHVS and FNYEAQ. Trimming at V came to 4 bases and at J to 8 bases, leaving 26 bases not matched to a gene. The CDR3 loop reads CASSSDEGAGQLPSIDEQFF. The CDR3 bases are TGTGCCAGCAGCTCTGATGAGGGGGCTGGACAGCTCCCGAGTATCGATGAGCAGTTCTTC.

The chain is built from TRBV6-1 and TRBJ1-1, with D unresolved. The CDR3 is made up of 15 amino acids. The germline V gene encodes CDR1 MNHNS and CDR2 SASEGT. V lost 4 bases to trimming and J lost 2 bases, with 14 bases between them. Here the CDR3 DNA reads TGTGCCAGCAGTGCAATACGGGTGGGAAACACTGAAGCTTTCTTT. This gives the protein CASSAIRVGNTEAFF.

This clonotype was observed a handful of times. This chain uses TRBV14 with TRBJ2-2; D might be TRBD2 (6 bases). Looked up from germline, CDR1 is SGHDN and CDR2 is FVKESK. This CDR3 spans 14 amino acids. With 1 base removed from V and 3 bases from J, the gap between germline ends came to 6 bases. The CDR3 DNA follows: TGTGCCAGCAGCCAAGTAGCGGACACCGGGGAGCTGTTTTTT. It is translated as CASSQVADTGELFF.